These 25 T cell receptor beta chains came from one sample sequenced in a study of beta chain features in type 1 diabetes. Expressed TCRB transcripts were sequenced after all isolated RNA was converted to cDNA. Method: immunoSEQ multiplex PCR; TCRdb's copy keeps in-frame clones and lacks some. Of approximately 200,000 clones in the sample, about 10% were seen once. Sequenced sample: naive CD4+ T cells from blood. These receptors all stem from a woman in her late teens or twenties in good health.

The chain uses TRBV5-4 and TRBJ2-2; possible D gene TRBD2, 5 bases. This CDR3 contains 12 residues. Trimming took 3 bases from V and 7 from J, leaving 7 bases between them. The germline CDR1 and CDR2 sequences are SGHNT and YYREEE (reference sequence). CDR3: CASSSGGGELFF. For the CDR3, the DNA is TGTGCCAGCAGCTCAGGAGGCGGGGAGCTGTTTTTT. Complete variable domain (other parts from reference TRBV5-4 and TRBJ2-2): ETGVTQSPTHLIKTRGQQVTLRCSSQSGHNTVSWYQQALGQGPQFIFQYYREEENGRGNFPPRFSGLQFPNYSSELNVNALELDDSALYLCASSSGGGELFFGEGSRLTVL.

The chain has TRBV5-4 and TRBJ2-1, with D possibly being TRBD2 (5 bases). This CDR3 spans 14 amino acids. Looked up from germline, CDR1 is SGHNT and CDR2 is YYREEE (reference sequence). V lost 0 bases, J lost 6 bases, and 10 bases lay in between. The CDR3 sequence is CASSLEVAINEQFF. The CDR3, as DNA: TGTGCCAGCAGCTTGGAGGTAGCGATCAATGAGCAGTTCTTC.

This clone was seen more than once but under ten times. The J gene is TRBJ1-2, the V gene TRBV29-1, with 10 bases that match TRBD1. V lost 7 bases and J lost 7; bases outside the gene matches: 6. CDR1 and CDR2 (germline): SQVTM, ANQGSEA. The CDR3 is made up of 12 amino acids. CDR3 amino acids: CSAGTGAFGYTF. CDR3 DNA sequence: TGCAGCGCCGGGACAGGGGCATTTGGCTACACCTTC.

This clone was counted at least ten times. This chain uses TRBV7-9 with TRBJ2-7; D perhaps matches TRBD1 (5 bases). CDR1 is SEHNR and CDR2 is FQNEAQ in the germline V gene (reference sequence). V dropped 1 base and J dropped 5 bases, with 12 bases sitting between them. The CDR3 is 14 amino acids. The CDR3 coding sequence is TGTGCCAGCAGCTTAGATTTACAGGTCAACGAGCAGTACTTC. Translating gives CASSLDLQVNEQYF.

This rearrangement joins TRBV19 to TRBJ1-2; maybe TRBD1 (6 bases). The CDR3 length is 12 residues. Trimming removed 10 bases from V and 4 bases from J, with 13 bases in between. Germline CDR1 LNHDA, CDR2 SQIVND (reference sequence). The CDR3 nucleotides read TGTGCCATCCGGGACACAGCCTATGGCTACACCTTC. This codes for CAIRDTAYGYTF.

This clone was seen only once. The CDR3 protein is CATSRDGGRSYEQYF. The DNA for the CDR3 is TGTGCCACCAGCAGAGATGGGGGCAGATCCTACGAGCAGTACTTC. The chain recombines TRBV15 with TRBJ2-7; the D gene is possibly TRBD1 (6 bases). This CDR3 contains 15 residues. Germline V gives CDR1 LNHNV, CDR2 YYDKDF (reference sequence). V lost 0 bases and J 1 base, leaving 10 bases between the germline ends.

The V and J genes are TRBV5-5 and TRBJ2-3, with a weak D call TRBD2 (5 bases). The CDR3 runs to 14 residues. V lost 2 bases and J 2 bases, leaving 9 bases between the germline ends. Germline V lookup: CDR1 SGHKS, CDR2 YYEKEE (reference sequence). CDR3 DNA: TGTGCCAGCAGCTTTTTTAGCGTCACAGATACGCAGTATTTT. It yields the protein CASSFFSVTDTQYF. The complete variable domain, with remaining parts taken from reference TRBV5-5 and TRBJ2-3, reads DAGVTQSPTHLIKTRGQQVTLRCSPISGHKSVSWYQQVLGQGPQFIFQYYEKEERGRGNFPDRFSARQFPNYSSELNVNALLLGDSALYLCASSFFSVTDTQYFGPGTRLTVL.

In its sample, this clone was seen a few times. The chain joins TRBV15 to TRBJ1-2, with a possible D match to TRBD1 (5 bases). Per the germline V gene, CDR1 is LNHNV and CDR2 is YYDKDF (reference sequence). CDR3 size: 17 residues. Trimming left V 4 bases short and J 3 bases short, with 21 bases between. The CDR3 loop reads CATSTGTKVGFDYGYTF. The CDR3 coding sequence is TGTGCCACCAGCACCGGGACTAAGGTCGGGTTTGACTATGGCTACACCTTC.

This clone was detected a few times. This rearrangement joins TRBV19 to TRBJ2-2; 14 bases map to TRBD2. V was pared by 7 bases and J by 7 bases, with 8 bases of the junction left unmatched. The CDR3 is made up of 16 amino acids. The germline gives CDR1 LNHDA, CDR2 SQIVND (reference sequence). CDR3 sequence: CASIPTSGRAGGELFF. Written as DNA, the CDR3 is TGTGCCAGTATCCCGACTAGCGGGAGGGCTGGCGGGGAGCTGTTTTTT.

This chain connects TRBV6-1 to TRBJ2-3; D possibly corresponds to TRBD2 (6 bases). Germline CDR1 MNHNS, CDR2 SASEGT. V dropped 1 base and J dropped 10 bases, with 9 bases sitting between them. The CDR3 has 12 residues. The CDR3 spells CASSEVGGAQYF. CDR3 sequence (DNA): TGTGCCAGCAGTGAAGTCGGAGGGGCGCAGTATTTT.

The chain couples TRBV5-1 to TRBJ1-5; 10 bases line up with TRBD1. V shed 3 bases and J 5 bases; nucleotides not matched to a gene: 2. Germline loops: CDR1 SGHRS, CDR2 YFSETQ. There are 14 residues in the CDR3. CDR3 protein: CASSYGTGDQPQHF. CDR3 DNA: TGCGCCAGCAGCTATGGGACAGGGGATCAGCCCCAGCATTTT.

This rearrangement joins TRBV5-1 to TRBJ1-4, with 7 bases identical to TRBD1. V lost 4 bases to trimming and J lost 8 bases; unmatched junction nucleotides: 5. The germline gives CDR1 SGHRS, CDR2 YFSETQ. The CDR3 length is 13 residues. CDR3 bases: TGCGCCAGCAGCGATGAACAGGGGGAAAAACTGTTTTTT. Encoded protein: CASSDEQGEKLFF.

This clone was recorded a few times. The J gene is TRBJ2-4, the V gene TRBV7-2, with TRBD2 as a possible D gene (5 bases). CDR3 length: 15 amino acids. The germline V gene has CDR1 SGHTA and CDR2 FQGNSA. V was shortened by 6 bases and J by 0 bases, with 12 bases between the two germline ends. CDR3 protein: CASSSGLLAKNIQYF. The CDR3 DNA reads TGTGCCAGCAGTTCTGGACTTTTAGCCAAAAACATTCAGTACTTC.

This chain uses TRBV2 with TRBJ1-2; no reliable D call. The germline V gene has CDR1 SNHLY and CDR2 FYNNEI. Trimming removed 8 bases from V and 8 bases from J, with 18 bases in between. This CDR3 comprises 13 residues. The CDR3 loop reads CASQPDGSIGYTF. The CDR3 DNA follows: TGTGCCAGCCAACCTGACGGGTCTATAGGCTACACCTTC.

The chain joins TRBV5-1 to TRBJ1-1; 10 bases fit TRBD1. Unmatched junction bases numbered 6, after V lost 4 bases and J lost 6 bases. The CDR3 contains 14 residues. Germline V gives CDR1 SGHRS, CDR2 YFSETQ. The CDR3 bases are TGCGCCAGCAGCCCGTACGGGACAGGGGCTGAAGCTTTCTTT. Its translation is CASSPYGTGAEAFF.

This chain connects TRBV7-9 to TRBJ2-3; 9 bases align to TRBD1. The CDR3 is made up of 15 amino acids. V lost 6 bases and J lost 3; bases outside the gene matches: 7. Germline V gives CDR1 SEHNR, CDR2 FQNEAQ (reference sequence). CDR3 residues: CASRRTGAGTDTQYF. CDR3 DNA sequence: TGTGCCAGCAGACGGACAGGGGCTGGGACAGATACGCAGTATTTT.

The chain joins TRBV11-2 to TRBJ2-7, with TRBD2 matching 9 bases. The germline CDR1 and CDR2 sequences are SGHAT and FQNNGV. The CDR3 runs to 15 residues. Trimming at V came to 3 bases and at J to 5 bases, leaving 8 bases not matched to a gene. In DNA form, the CDR3 reads TGTGCCAGCAGCTTGGAGCTAGCGGGAATCCACGAGCAGTACTTC. It yields the protein CASSLELAGIHEQYF.

This chain joins TRBV9 and TRBJ1-1, with D maybe TRBD1 (6 bases). The germline gives CDR1 SGDLS, CDR2 YYNGEE. The CDR3 contains 15 residues. V lost 0 bases and J lost 5, with 14 bases in between. The chain's CDR3 is CASSVAAGARTEAFF. Written as DNA, the CDR3 is TGTGCCAGCAGCGTAGCCGCAGGGGCTCGTACTGAAGCTTTCTTT.

This clone has a handful of counts. The chain is built from TRBV6-5 and TRBJ1-4; possible D gene TRBD1, 5 bases. The germline CDR1 and CDR2 sequences are MNHEY and SVGAGI. The CDR3 length is 14 residues. V was cut by 6 bases and J by 7 bases, with 15 bases left in between. CDR3 nucleotides: TGTGCCAGCAGCCAGACAGAGATTCCTGAAAAACTGTTTTTT. Protein sequence: CASSQTEIPEKLFF.

The J gene is TRBJ2-4, the V gene TRBV6-5; 7 nucleotides agree with TRBD1. Looked up from germline, CDR1 is MNHEY and CDR2 is SVGAGI. The junction had 9 bases not matched to a gene; V was cut back by 5 bases and J by 5 bases. The CDR3 length is 15 residues. CDR3 protein: CASSVSGQAENIQYF. The CDR3 DNA reads TGTGCCAGCAGTGTATCCGGACAGGCAGAAAACATTCAGTACTTC.

This clone was seen a handful of times. At one boundary the junction diverges from the germline segment, which might be a read error. The J gene is TRBJ2-1, the V gene TRBV7-7; 8 bases align to TRBD2. The germline V gene has CDR1 SSHAT and CDR2 FNYEAQ (reference sequence). The CDR3 runs 14 residues. CDR3 sequence (DNA): TGTGCTAGCAGCTTAGGTCCGGGGGGGCAGGGGCAGTTCTTC. This codes for CASSLGPGGQGQFF.

CDR3 amino acids: CASSEAPRLPSNYGYTF. The CDR3 coding sequence is TGTGCCAGCAGTGAAGCGCCACGACTACCCTCTAACTATGGCTACACCTTC. The rearrangement uses TRBV6-1 and TRBJ1-2, with D unresolved. V lost 0 bases to trimming and J lost 0 bases, with 14 bases between them. CDR1 MNHNS and CDR2 SASEGT come from the germline V gene. The CDR3 consists of 17 residues.

This clone was detected a few times. This CDR3 reads CATSRGQEIEKLFF. DNA for the CDR3: TGTGCCACCAGCAGAGGACAGGAGATCGAAAAACTGTTTTTT. J is TRBJ1-4 and V is TRBV15, with D possibly TRBD1 on 6 matching bases. Looked up from germline, CDR1 is LNHNV and CDR2 is YYDKDF (reference sequence). The CDR3 totals 14 residues. Trimming pared 1 base from V and 8 bases from J, leaving 11 bases between. The full variable domain, in which reference TRBV15 and TRBJ1-4 provide the parts outside the CDR3, is DAMVIQNPRYQVTQFGKPVTLSCSQTLNHNVMYWYQQKSSQAPKLLFHYYDKDFNNEADTPDNFQSRRPNTSFCFLDIRSPGLGDTAMYLCATSRGQEIEKLFFGSGTQLSVL.

This chain links TRBV2 with TRBJ1-1, with D maybe TRBD1 (6 bases). V was clipped by 10 bases and J by 4 bases, with 13 bases between them. Germline-derived CDR1 and CDR2 are SNHLY and FYNNEI. The CDR3 consists of 12 residues. The CDR3 reads CATRTGLTEAFF. The CDR3 DNA reads TGTGCCACCAGAACAGGGCTCACTGAAGCTTTCTTT. Full variable domain (remainder filled in from reference TRBV2 and TRBJ1-1): EPEVTQTPSHQVTQMGQEVILRCVPISNHLYFYWYRQILGQKVEFLVSFYNNEISEKSEIFDDQFSVERPDGSNFTLKIRSTKLEDSAMYFCATRTGLTEAFFGQGTRLTVV.

This rearrangement joins TRBV5-1 to TRBJ2-7; TRBD1 might be the D (6 bases). The CDR3 sequence is 14 residues long. Trimming stripped 0 bases from V and 5 bases from J, with 12 bases between. CDR1 and CDR2 (germline): SGHRS, YFSETQ. CDR3 coding DNA: TGCGCCAGCAGCTTGGAACCCCGACAGGACGAGCAGTACTTC. This gives the protein CASSLEPRQDEQYF.